This TCR beta chain was identified during a study of regulatory T cells in long-lasting Graves disease (dated by TCRdb to 2020 to 2023). About the investigation overall: In the newly diagnosed Graves' disease group, patients had been taking antithyroid drugs for less than 3 months. The study was registered as a clinical trial and conducted in China. TCR sequencing covered some 13 persistent and roughly 20 newly diagnosed Graves' disease patients, approximately 33 samples in total. This study used TCR sequencing and RNA sequencing of peripheral blood to compare persistent Graves' disease patients against newly diagnosed Graves' disease patients. The study at large found these results: Lower TCR Shannon entropy and fewer highly expanded clones were observed in persistent Graves' disease patients than in newly diagnosed patients, which suggested clonal expansion. Peripheral blood alone was examined, since thyroid tissue, which constituted the primary lesion, could not be accessed. Persistent patients shared more public clonotypes among themselves (2,741) than newly diagnosed patients did (about 900). The authors noted that the small sample size was a limitation that may lower accuracy. Only the TCR beta chain was sequenced and analyzed.

Library method: multiplex PCR. TCRdb lists the instrument as Illumina HiSeq 4000. To build TCR beta libraries, CDR3 regions were amplified by Arm-PCR using iRepertoire HTBI primers. Before sequencing, the PCR products went through gel purification. On the authors' methods: Across samples, 60 to 70 TRBV and around 15 TRBJ segments were identified and used for gene usage analysis of CDR3 amino acid clonotypes. COPE and FqMerger were used to merge filtered high-quality paired reads into contigs. BLAST was used to align contigs to the IMGT TRBV, TRBD and TRBJ reference genes, and CDR3 was defined following IMGT. Any clonotype with a frequency above 0.1% was counted as a highly expanded clone. Repertoire diversity was measured by Shannon entropy, and V-J evenness by the Gini coefficient. Clonotypes shared by more than one individual were considered public. TCRdb applied fastp at Q25 and MiXCR to the public reads, then kept only in-frame beta chains. All rows with the same CDR3 protein become a single entry with the most common DNA and genes. These V and J calls rely on TCRdb rather than the paper's analysis. A total of about 620,000 distinct CDR3 sequences appear in this sample, 16% of them only once. 15% to 20% of the sample comes from the top ten.

The intended sense of this specimen's time point label: newly diagnosed GD, antithyroid drugs for less than 3 months. RNA was extracted from PBMCs in TRIzol for both TCR sequencing and RNA sequencing. The diagnosis of Graves' disease followed American Thyroid Association guidelines. The patients came from an endocrinology department in Xi'an, China. From each patient, about 8.9 milliliters of peripheral blood was collected into an EDTA anticoagulant tube. PBMCs were isolated by Ficoll Paque Plus density gradient separation without further T cell sorting. An Agilent 2100 Bioanalyzer and agarose gel were used to check RNA quality, while a NanoDrop 2000 measured RNA concentration. This clonotype was observed a handful of times. Which antigen it targets is not known. It has no much larger one-base neighbor in the sample; base qualities were not kept. These data are also associated with another study on T cells in Graves' hyperthyroidism and ophthalmopathy. The second study's paper adds: A patient counted as having stable Graves' hyperthyroidism if no progression to ophthalmopathy occurred over 18 months of follow-up. Hyperthyroidism patients were aged 18 to 65 years and newly diagnosed, with disease duration of less than 2 months. The study excluded patients with uncontrolled infections, other autoimmune diseases, pregnancy or lactation. Diagnoses relied on clinical symptoms, serum thyroxine and TRAb, thyroid ultrasound and orbital computed tomography. The first round of RT-PCR for the TCR CDR3 was performed with the HTBI primer set and the Qiagen OneStep RT-PCR kit. Blood samples also contained most of the expanded thyroid clonotypes (frequency above 0.001), which suggests that blood repertoires may reflect thyroid immune responses. In cross-validation, a model built on a 13 V-J signature told ophthalmopathy apart from stable hyperthyroidism with roughly 87% sensitivity and roughly 81% specificity, and in testing the same model reached 80%/75%. During validation, the model predicted progression to ophthalmopathy a median of approximately 6 months ahead of onset, with roughly 65% sensitivity and 72.22% specificity. TCR V-J signatures able to tell the groups apart were searched for in a discovery cohort of about a hundred patients, of whom 43 had Graves' ophthalmopathy and under 65 had stable Graves' hyperthyroidism. An independent validation cohort of about 20 hyperthyroidism patients and approximately 15 patients who later progressed to ophthalmopathy tested prospective prediction of ophthalmopathy. The roughly 91 discovery patients were randomly divided into training and test sets at a 7:3 ratio. The study also compared thyroid tissue and blood T-cell repertoires from about 6 Graves' hyperthyroidism patients. After sampling, hyperthyroidism patients received methimazole starting at 30 mg daily, and ophthalmopathy patients received high-dose intravenous methylprednisolone. Libraries were constructed in a second round of multiplex PCR, after which size selection and purification were performed. Libraries were sequenced paired-end with 100 bp reads on an Illumina HiSeq2000. Raw data were processed with SOAPnuke, discarding reads with adapters, uncalled bases, mean Phred below 15, or no exact constant-primer or identifier match. High-quality paired reads were merged using COPE v1.2.5, and each unique nucleotide sequence was defined as a clonotype. Clonotypes were aligned to IMGT TRBV, TRBD and TRBJ reference segments using MiTCR v1.1. Only V-J combinations with frequency above 0.0001, covering about 99% of repertoires, were analysed. The TCS score was defined as the ratio of F50 (clonal expansion) to E x V (chaos), calculated using BLOSUM62-based TCRdist between CDR3 peptides within each V-J. Welch's t-statistics and random forest reduced 500 to 650 V-J features to some 14, which were used in a naive Bayes classifier (R e1071). No statistical method was used to set the sample size in advance, and investigators knew the group allocation. TCR Vbeta CDR3 sequencing of around 130 peripheral blood samples (43 ophthalmopathy, 75 to 85 hyperthyroidism and 17 progressor patients) is reported in the paper.

This sequence was found in a woman in her twenties or thirties with Graves disease. Donor details come from another sample of the same person, matched by shared clones. The sequences come from peripheral blood mononuclear cells (PBMCs), collected at new diagnosis, from a patient treated with antithyroid drugs.

The CDR3 region reads CASSSTPFTGFGYTF. The nucleotide sequence reads as follows: TGCGCCAGCAGCTCCACGCCTTTTACAGGGTTTGGCTACACCTTC. The sequence joins TRBV5-1 to TRBJ1-2; 6 matching bases give a weak D call of TRBD1. Measured from the cysteine to the phenylalanine, the CDR3 is 15 residues long. The DNA shown is the 45-base CDR3, in frame from base 1. From a lookup of the germline V gene, CDR1 and CDR2 are SGHRS and YFSETQ. V loses 3 bases, J loses 7 bases, and the germline ends lie 19 bases apart.